This T cell receptor (beta chain) was profiled in a study of response to subunit inactivated influenza vaccine. Study observations and caveats: Authors proposed each seasonal influenza vaccination draws in few new T cells.

CDR1 SGDLS and CDR2 YYNGEE come from the germline V gene. This CDR3 is 12 amino acids long. Trimming took off 4 bases at V and 7 bases at J, with 8 bases between the two ends. Comment on this clonotype: Its specificity is unknown.

TCRdb re-derived calls from the RT-PCR reads in MiXCR, one entry per CDR3 protein. The sample records about 540,000 distinct CDR3 sequences, roughly a quarter being singletons. This sample also belongs to another study, concerning T cells expressing NK-cell markers. That source adds: UMIs accompanied the 5'RACE template switching by which TCR beta cDNA was made. Sequencing of TCR beta repertoires drew on sorted CD3+CD56+NKG2C+, CD3+CD56+NKG2C- and CD3+CD56-NKG2C+ T cells. Several experiments employed an anti-gamma-delta TCR antibody to confine sorting to alpha-beta TCR T cells. Expanded NKG2C+ T cell clones had unclear HCMV specificity.

Material: CD4+ T cells sorted from PBMCs, obtained roughly 12 days after vaccination. The source is a man aged 45 to 65 who received an inactivated influenza vaccine. The genes are TRBV9 and TRBJ2-2; no clear D gene. The CDR3 loop reads CASSRQLGELFF. The DNA of the CDR3 is TGTGCCAGCAGCCGTCAGCTCGGGGAGCTGTTTTTT.